The 24 T cell receptor beta chains listed next were all sequenced from one sample in a study of blood T cell repertoires in COVID-19. TCRdb keeps only in-frame clones here, not all; method: immunoSEQ multiplex PCR. The sample lists tens of thousands of clones; approximately 85% were seen once. The sequencing input was peripheral blood. These receptors were taken from a human donor in a cohort sampled during active COVID-19.

This clone appeared once. This chain links TRBV7-2 with TRBJ1-6, with TRBD1 matching 8 bases. Germline CDR1 reads SGHTA; CDR2 reads FQGNSA. The J segment lost 7 bases and the V segment lost 1 base, leaving 6 bases of the junction unmatched. The CDR3 loop spans 16 amino acids. DNA of the CDR3: TGTGCCAGCAGCTTAGTATCGGGACAGGAAAATTCACCCCTCCACTTT. It yields the protein CASSLVSGQENSPLHF.

The chain combines TRBV4-1 with TRBJ1-4, with 9 bases fitting TRBD1. Trimming at V came to 4 bases and at J to 5 bases, leaving 5 bases not matched to a gene. This CDR3 has 15 amino acids. CDR1 is MGHRA, CDR2 YSYEKL, per germline. The CDR3 sequence: CASSLSGTGNEKLFF. CDR3 nucleotide sequence: TGCGCCAGCAGCCTCTCCGGGACAGGGAATGAAAAACTGTTTTTT.

This rearrangement joins TRBV20-1 to TRBJ2-5, with D tentatively TRBD2 (5 bases). The V gene's germline CDR1 is DFQATT and CDR2 SNEGSKA (reference sequence). V was pared by 7 bases and J by 0 bases, with 6 bases between. This CDR3 region has 11 residues. CDR3: CSGRDQETQYF. In DNA, the CDR3 is TGCAGTGGGCGGGACCAAGAGACCCAGTACTTC.

This chain joins TRBV7-9 and TRBJ2-3; no clear D. In germline, CDR1 is SEHNR, CDR2 FQNEAQ (reference sequence). V was cut by 5 bases and J by 3 bases, with 6 bases left in between. The CDR3 spans 12 residues. The CDR3 spells CASSQETDTQYF. The DNA of the CDR3 is TGTGCCAGCAGCCAAGAGACAGATACGCAGTATTTT.

The chain uses TRBV2 and TRBJ2-7; the match to TRBD1 covers 8 bases. The CDR3 covers 13 residues. With V trimmed by 5 bases and J by 5 bases, 5 bases remained unmatched. In germline, CDR1 is SNHLY, CDR2 FYNNEI. This CDR3 reads CASSLTGANEQYF. The CDR3 coding sequence is TGTGCCAGCAGTCTGACAGGGGCCAACGAGCAGTACTTC.

The rearrangement joins TRBV6-5 to TRBJ2-7, with 14 bases identical to TRBD2. J lost 3 bases, V lost 6 bases, and 1 base had no gene match. The germline V gene encodes CDR1 MNHEY and CDR2 SVGAGI. The CDR3 extends over 14 amino acids. The CDR3 coding sequence is TGTGCCAGCAGAGGACTAGCGGGAGGCTACGAGCAGTACTTC. It is translated as CASRGLAGGYEQYF.

This clone showed up just a few times. The rearrangement links TRBV5-4 to TRBJ1-2; 9 bases map to TRBD1. The germline V gene has CDR1 SGHNT and CDR2 YYREEE (reference sequence). The CDR3 spans 13 residues. J gave up 7 bases and V 2 bases, and 3 bases lay outside the gene matches. The CDR3 coding sequence is TGTGCCAGCAGCTTAGACAGGGGGGGTGGCTACACCTTC. Residues: CASSLDRGGGYTF.

The CDR3: CASSPRQSLYNEQFF. CDR3 DNA: TGTGCCAGTAGTCCCAGACAGTCCCTCTACAATGAGCAGTTCTTC. The rearrangement joins TRBV19 to TRBJ2-1, with D perhaps matching TRBD1 (5 bases). This CDR3 is 15 amino acids long. Trimming shortened V by 5 bases and J by 3 bases, and 14 bases separated the two germline ends. In germline, CDR1 is LNHDA, CDR2 SQIVND (reference sequence).

This chain uses TRBV20-1 with TRBJ2-1, with a possible D match to TRBD2 (6 bases). Germline V gene sequence: CDR1 DFQATT, CDR2 SNEGSKA (reference sequence). The CDR3 sequence is 16 residues long. Trimming stripped 3 bases from V and 8 bases from J, with 23 bases between. The CDR3 DNA reads as TGCAGTGCTAGTAGTGGGCGGGACCTCCTTACATATGAGCAGTTCTTC. It translates to CSASSGRDLLTYEQFF.

The chain has TRBV27 and TRBJ1-6; 9 bases line up with TRBD1. The CDR3 loop spans 15 amino acids. V lost 3 bases to trimming and J lost 10 bases; unmatched junction nucleotides: 7. CDR1 and CDR2 (germline): MNHEY, SMNVEV (reference sequence). The CDR3 protein is CASSLVGQGRSPLHF. The CDR3, as DNA: TGTGCCAGCAGTTTGGTAGGACAGGGGAGGTCACCCCTCCACTTT.

V usage is TRBV4-1 and J usage is TRBJ2-7; 7 bases are a match to TRBD1. Germline CDR1 is MGHRA and CDR2 is YSYEKL. This CDR3 is 14 amino acids long. With V trimmed by 1 base and J by 3 bases, 3 bases remained unmatched. This chain's CDR3 is CASSQADRFYEQYF. The CDR3 nucleotides are TGCGCCAGCAGCCAAGCGGACAGGTTCTACGAGCAGTACTTC.

The V gene is TRBV9, the J gene TRBJ1-1; 7 bases align to TRBD1. This CDR3 is 15 amino acids long. Germline CDR1 reads SGDLS; CDR2 reads YYNGEE. V trimming: 3 bases; J trimming: 0 bases; junction bases outside the gene matches: 5. CDR3: CASSAVTGVNTEAFF. Written as DNA, the CDR3 is TGTGCCAGCAGCGCCGTTACAGGGGTGAACACTGAAGCTTTCTTT.

CDR3 protein: CAWSRGDSNQPQHF. DNA for the CDR3: TGTGCCTGGAGTAGGGGCGACAGCAATCAGCCCCAGCATTTT. V is TRBV30 and J is TRBJ1-5; TRBD1 is a possible D gene (5 bases). In germline, CDR1 is GTSNPN, CDR2 SVGIG (reference sequence). CDR3 length: 14 residues. V lost 2 bases, J lost 1 base, and 9 bases lay in between.

The chain uses TRBV27 and TRBJ1-2, with D hard to call. Trimming took 5 bases from V and 6 from J, leaving 13 bases between them. Germline loops: CDR1 MNHEY, CDR2 SMNVEV (reference sequence). This CDR3 contains 13 residues. Written as DNA, the CDR3 is TGTGCCAGCAGTCGACACGGTCAGAATGGCTACACCTTC. It is translated as CASSRHGQNGYTF.

The chain couples TRBV5-1 to TRBJ2-1, with 11 bases matching TRBD2. The CDR3 spans 16 residues. Trimming removed 2 bases from V and 2 bases from J; junction bases left unmatched: 3. The germline gives CDR1 SGHRS, CDR2 YFSETQ. Written as DNA, the CDR3 is TGCGCCAGCAGCTTAGATAGCGGGGGGGCCTACAATGAGCAGTTCTTC. It translates to CASSLDSGGAYNEQFF.

This rearrangement joins TRBV11-2 to TRBJ2-7; 7 bases are a match to TRBD2. The germline V gene encodes CDR1 SGHAT and CDR2 FQNNGV. V lost 3 bases to trimming and J lost 6 bases; unmatched junction nucleotides: 11. The CDR3 loop spans 15 amino acids. The CDR3 here is CASSFSATSVVEQYF. CDR3 nucleotide sequence: TGTGCCAGCAGCTTTTCCGCAACTAGCGTAGTCGAGCAGTACTTC.

The chain carries TRBV5-1 and TRBJ1-2, with D unclear. Germline V gives CDR1 SGHRS, CDR2 YFSETQ. This CDR3 has 17 amino acids. V was pared by 0 bases and J by 6 bases, with 21 bases between. CDR3 bases: TGCGCCAGCAGCTTGGCTTCCCTTCATCGAGGGCCTAATGGCTACACCTTC. Its translation: CASSLASLHRGPNGYTF.

This rearrangement joins TRBV5-1 to TRBJ2-5; maybe TRBD1 (6 bases). The CDR3 has 14 amino acids. The germline V gene encodes CDR1 SGHRS and CDR2 YFSETQ. Trimming left V 0 bases short and J 4 bases short, with 10 bases between. CDR3 region: CASSLGSRGETQYF. CDR3 in DNA: TGCGCCAGCAGCTTGGGGTCCAGGGGAGAGACCCAGTACTTC.

The chain couples TRBV9 to TRBJ2-7; TRBD2 matches 7 bases. This CDR3 is built from 13 residues. Trimming removed 3 bases from V and 0 bases from J; junction bases left unmatched: 0. Germline V lookup: CDR1 SGDLS, CDR2 YYNGEE. The CDR3 loop is CASSGTSSYEQYF. The CDR3 DNA reads as TGTGCCAGCAGCGGGACTAGCTCCTACGAGCAGTACTTC.

The chain recombines TRBV29-1 with TRBJ1-1; D is unclear. Germline CDR1 is SQVTM and CDR2 is ANQGSEA. The V end was cut by 5 bases, the J end by 6 bases, with 16 bases between. The CDR3 runs 13 residues. The chain's CDR3 is CSVTNLVKAEAFF. CDR3 nucleotides: TGCAGCGTTACTAATCTGGTGAAGGCTGAAGCTTTCTTT. Full variable domain (rest looked up from reference TRBV29-1 and TRBJ1-1): SAVISQKPSRDICQRGTSLTIQCQVDSQVTMMFWYRQQPGQSLTLIATANQGSEATYESGFVIDKFPISRPNLTFSTLTVSNMSPEDSSIYLCSVTNLVKAEAFFGQGTRLTVV.

The V gene is TRBV10-3, the J gene TRBJ2-2; tentatively, D is TRBD1 (6 bases). The CDR3 loop spans 16 amino acids. Trimming took 10 bases from V and 6 from J, leaving 24 bases between them. Germline V gene sequence: CDR1 ENHRY, CDR2 SYGVKD. The CDR3 sequence: CATKSTGKGAAGELFF. CDR3 nucleotides: TGTGCCACCAAATCTACAGGGAAAGGAGCCGCCGGGGAGCTGTTTTTT.

This clone was seen once. The V and J genes are TRBV5-1 and TRBJ2-5; D may be TRBD1 (6 bases). The ends were cut back, 3 bases at V and 2 bases at J, with 14 bases in the middle. Germline CDR1 is SGHRS and CDR2 is YFSETQ. The length of the CDR3 is 15 residues. The CDR3 reads CASSSGADRQETQYF. Here the CDR3 DNA reads TGCGCCAGCAGCTCGGGCGCGGACAGACAAGAGACCCAGTACTTC.

The chain uses TRBV5-4 and TRBJ2-3; TRBD1 matches at 8 bases. The length of the CDR3 is 14 residues. CDR1 and CDR2 (germline): SGHNT, YYREEE (reference sequence). The trim removed 4 bases at V and 3 bases at J, leaving 4 bases unmatched. CDR3 bases: TGTGCCAGCAGCGTAGGACAGGGTACAGATACGCAGTATTTT. This translates into CASSVGQGTDTQYF.

The rearrangement joins TRBV19 to TRBJ2-2, with 8 bases fitting TRBD2. Trimming cost V 2 bases and J 6 bases; bases outside gene matches: 8. CDR1 and CDR2 (germline): LNHDA, SQIVND (reference sequence). The CDR3 is 16 amino acids. CDR3 amino acids: CASSISLAGYSGELFF. The CDR3 nucleotides read TGTGCCAGTAGTATAAGCCTAGCGGGTTATTCCGGGGAGCTGTTTTTT. Full variable domain (outside the CDR3, taken from reference TRBV19 and TRBJ2-2): DGGITQSPKYLFRKEGQNVTLSCEQNLNHDAMYWYRQDPGQGLRLIYYSQIVNDFQKGDIAEGYSVSREKKESFPLTVTSAQKNPTAFYLCASSISLAGYSGELFFGEGSRLTVL.